This TCR beta chain was found in a study of beta chain features in type 1 diabetes. Study-wide results and caveats: Among all four CD4+ subsets, Type 1 diabetes patients had TCRB CDR3s that were moderately but significantly shorter.

Germline assignment: CDR1 SGHTA and CDR2 FQGNSA. The germline V and J ends were trimmed by 5 bases and 3 bases, with 4 bases remaining between them. CDR3 length: 12 residues. The isolated RNA, all of it, was reverse transcribed, so expressed TCRB transcripts were what got sequenced. The repertoire was sequenced with immunoSEQ multiplex PCR; TCRdb's copy has only in-frame clones and lacks some. Of more than 95,000 clones in the sample, roughly 17% were seen once. This clone turned up a few times. Its cognate antigen is unknown. Stem cell-like memory, regulatory, central memory and naive CD4+ cells were sorted via CD45RO/CCR7/CD25/CD127/CD95/CD27.

The TCR originated in a man aged 18-30 years with type 1 diabetes. The chain combines TRBV7-2 with TRBJ2-2; D is undetermined. The sequencing sample was made of central memory CD4+ T cells from blood. As DNA, the CDR3 is TGTGCCAGCAGCAAGTACACCGGGGAGCTGTTTTTT. This translates into CASSKYTGELFF.